One sample yielded the 24 T cell receptor beta chains listed below, sequenced in a study of tumor and adjacent non-tumor tissue in lung cancer. No cell sorting was done before RNA was extracted from the tissue. The library came from three nested PCR rounds adapted from ARM-PCR protocols. TCRdb reanalysed the multiplex PCR reads using MiXCR and keeps one entry per CDR3 protein. The sample includes about 80,000 distinct CDR3 sequences, less than 75% of them seen just once. What was sequenced was lung tumor tissue. The receptors originated from a woman in her sixties or seventies with non-small cell lung cancer.

This clonotype was found once. A much more abundant neighbour one base away suggests this may be a read error. The chain is built from TRBV20-1 and TRBJ1-5; TRBD1 might be the D (6 bases). Looked up from germline, CDR1 is DFQATT and CDR2 is SNEGSKA (reference sequence). CDR3 size: 14 residues. The CDR3 loop is CSALGQQSNQHQHF. CDR3 nucleotide sequence: TGCAGTGCCCTGGGACAACAAAGCAATCAGCACCAGCATTTT.

As concerns this clonotype: Relative to the germline gene, one junction end is altered; a read error may explain this. This sequence joins TRBV20-1 and TRBJ2-1; D gene uncertain. Germline values: CDR1 DFQATT, CDR2 SNEGSKA (reference sequence). CDR3 size: 10 residues. DNA for the CDR3: TGCAGTGCTAGTGGCAATGAGCTGTTCTTC. It is translated as CSASGNELFF.

Comments on this clonotype: The junction does not match germline at one end; this may be a read error. The chain is built from TRBV29-1 and TRBJ2-7; D remains ambiguous. CDR1 is SQVTM, CDR2 ANQGSEA, per germline. This CDR3 has 13 residues. The CDR3 region has the DNA TGCAGCGTTAGGACCAGCACCTCCCACGAGCAGTACTTC. Protein sequence: CSVRTSTSHEQYF.

Turning to this clonotype: The conserved phenylalanine or tryptophan normally closing the CDR3 is absent here, so this likely arose from a read error. The chain employs TRBV28 and TRBJ2-7; D unresolved. The CDR3 spans 12 residues. Germline V gene sequence: CDR1 MDHEN, CDR2 SYDVKM. CDR3 nucleotide sequence: TGTGCCAGCATTTTATCATCCTACGAGCAGTACTCC. Its translation is CASILSSYEQYS.

A word on this clonotype: Because it lacks the conserved phenylalanine or tryptophan at the end, this CDR3 is likely a read error. This rearrangement joins TRBV28 to TRBJ1-6; D uncertain. Germline V gene lookup returns CDR1 MDHEN and CDR2 SYDVKM. There are 13 residues in the CDR3. The CDR3 loop is CATHERDNSLLHI. The CDR3 bases are TGTGCCACACATGAACGCGATAATTCACTCCTCCACATT.

In regard to this clonotype: A read error may produce the germline difference seen at one junction end. The gene calls are TRBV29-1 and TRBJ2-1, with a possible D match to TRBD1 (6 bases). This CDR3 comprises 15 residues. Germline CDR1 SQVTM, CDR2 ANQGSEA. The CDR3 nucleotides are TGCAGCGTTGCAATAGAGAGAGGGGGTTACAATGAGGAGTTCTTC. Translated, it gives CSVAIERGGYNEEFF.

On this clonotype itself: With a much larger clone just one base away, this may be a read error. This chain joins TRBV28 and TRBJ2-7; no reliable D call. Germline CDR1 reads MDHEN; CDR2 reads SYDVKM. The CDR3 extends over 12 amino acids. CDR3 nucleotide sequence: TGTGCCAACAGTTTATCATGGGTCGAGCAGTACTTC. Translation: CANSLSWVEQYF.

This clonotype showed up many times. V gene TRBV5-5 combines with J gene TRBJ1-6; 8 nucleotides agree with TRBD1. The CDR3 spans 16 residues. Germline V gene data show CDR1 as SGHKS and CDR2 as YYEKEE (reference sequence). Trimming cost V 0 bases and J 5 bases; bases outside gene matches: 4. The chain's CDR3 is CASSLEGTGNNSPLHF. The CDR3 DNA reads TGTGCCAGCAGCTTGGAGGGGACAGGAAATAATTCACCCCTCCACTTT. The complete variable domain, with remaining parts taken from reference TRBV5-5 and TRBJ1-6, reads DAGVTQSPTHLIKTRGQQVTLRCSPISGHKSVSWYQQVLGQGPQFIFQYYEKEERGRGNFPDRFSARQFPNYSSELNVNALLLGDSALYLCASSLEGTGNNSPLHFGNGTRLTVT.

With respect to this clonotype: A much larger clone is a single base away; this may be a read error. This chain joins TRBV20-1 and TRBJ2-7; 9 positions match TRBD2. Germline CDR1 and CDR2: DFQATT and SNEGSKA (reference sequence). The CDR3 spans 15 residues. The CDR3 is CNASEPSGAAYEQYF. The CDR3, as DNA: TGCAATGCTTCCGAACCTAGCGGGGCAGCCTACGAGCAGTACTTC.

The table lists this clonotype with a few counts. The junction departs from the called germline gene at one end, perhaps through a read error. The V gene is TRBV7-9, the J gene TRBJ2-1, with D possibly TRBD2 on 6 matching bases. Per the germline V gene, CDR1 is SEHNR and CDR2 is FQNEAQ (reference sequence). This CDR3 spans 13 amino acids. DNA for the CDR3: TGTTCGACTAGTTACAGAGGGTTGGGTGAGCAGCTCTTC. It translates to CSTSYRGLGEQLF.

V usage is TRBV12-3 or TRBV12-4 and J usage is TRBJ2-7; D possibly matches TRBD1 or TRBD2 (6 bases each). The CDR3 length is 15 residues. V dropped 6 bases and J dropped 3 bases, with 18 bases sitting between them. DNA for the CDR3: TGTGCCAGCAGCCGGGGGCTAGCGAGAGGCTACGAGCAGTACTTC. Translation: CASSRGLARGYEQYF.

This clonotype was seen only a few times. One end of the junction does not line up with germline, which may come from a read error. This chain joins TRBV11-2 and TRBJ2-2, with 10 nucleotides matching TRBD2. The germline V gene has CDR1 SGHAT and CDR2 FQNNGV. The CDR3 sequence is 15 residues long. The CDR3 DNA reads as TGTGCCAGCCAAGCACTTAGCGGGAGGACCGGGGAGCTGCTTTTT. Its protein is CASQALSGRTGELLF. The full variable domain, rest sourced from reference TRBV11-2 and TRBJ2-2, is EAGVAQSPRYKIIEKRQSVAFWCNPISGHATLYWYQQILGQGPKLLIQFQNNGVVDDSQLPKDRFSAERLKGVDSTLKIQPAKLEDSAVYLCASQALSGRTGELLFGEGSRLTVL.

Comments on this clonotype: The conserved final phenylalanine or tryptophan is absent from the CDR3, which likely points to a read error. The chain couples TRBV29-1 to TRBJ2-3; 7 bases align to TRBD2. The germline gives CDR1 SQVTM, CDR2 ANQGSEA. CDR3 length: 12 residues. The CDR3 nucleotides are TGCAGTGGGGGGGAGGAGAGAGATACGCAGTATTCT. It encodes CSGGEERDTQYS.

The genes are TRBV30 and TRBJ2-7; weak D call: TRBD1 (6 bases). V shed 0 bases and J shed 12 bases, with 21 bases lying between them. Germline V gene sequence: CDR1 GTSNPN, CDR2 SVGIG (reference sequence). There are 14 residues in the CDR3. CDR3 in DNA: TGTGCCTGGAGTGTACTCAGGGGATCCTACGAGGGGTACTTC. The encoded protein is CAWSVLRGSYEGYF.

In regard to this clonotype: A much larger clone differs by one base, so this may be a read error. This CDR3 is missing its conserved last phenylalanine or tryptophan, likely due to a read error. This chain uses TRBV20-1 with TRBJ2-1; D is unresolved. This CDR3 spans 12 amino acids. V gave up 0 bases and J gave up 13 bases, with 13 bases separating them. From germline, CDR1 is DFQATT and CDR2 SNEGSKA (reference sequence). The CDR3 nucleotides are TGCAGTGCTAGAGACCCGAACACCCGCCAGTTCTCC. Residues: CSARDPNTRQFS.

V usage is TRBV6-1 and J usage is TRBJ2-2; a possible D gene is TRBD2 (6 bases). V was pared by 7 bases and J by 4 bases, with 19 bases between. The CDR3 covers 16 residues. Germline loops: CDR1 MNHNS, CDR2 SASEGT. CDR3 sequence: CASMETSKRITGELFF. The CDR3 nucleotides are TGTGCCAGCATGGAAACTAGCAAGAGAATCACCGGGGAGCTGTTTTTT.

About this clonotype itself: Possible read error: a much larger clone is one base away. The rearrangement uses TRBV5-6 and TRBJ2-3; the D call may be TRBD1 or TRBD2 (5 bases each). The CDR3 sequence is 15 residues long. The germline CDR1 and CDR2 sequences are SGHDT and YYEEEE. The CDR3 bases are TGTGCCAGGAGCTTGAGGGGCGTACGCACAGATACGCAGTATTTT. This sequence encodes CARSLRGVRTDTQYF.

This clonotype was counted ten times or more. A much larger clone lies one base from this, so it may be a read error. J is TRBJ2-7 and V is TRBV4-2, with D perhaps matching TRBD1 (9 bases). V lost 0 bases and J 6 bases, leaving 21 bases between the germline ends. This CDR3 has 17 residues. CDR1 is LGHNA, CDR2 YNFKEQ, per germline. The CDR3 reads CASSQDPGGTGLSEQYF. CDR3 coding DNA: TGTGCCAGCAGCCAAGACCCGGGAGGGACAGGGCTAAGCGAGCAGTACTTC.

A note on this clonotype: One end of the junction is discordant with germline, which a read error may explain. The chain employs TRBV6-1 and TRBJ1-5; D is undetermined. Germline assignment: CDR1 MNHNS and CDR2 SASEGT. The CDR3 totals 13 residues. CDR3 residues: CASNINGVQPQHF. CDR3 bases: TGTGCCAGCAATATAAACGGGGTTCAGCCCCAACATTTT.

As regards this clonotype: The junction shows a germline mismatch at one end, possibly a read error. V usage is TRBV12-3 or TRBV12-4 and J usage is TRBJ2-7; a possible D gene is TRBD2 (5 bases). The CDR3 spans 13 residues. This CDR3 is CASSQRQDYKQYF. CDR3 in DNA: TGTGCCAGCAGTCAGCGACAAGACTACAAGCAGTACTTC.

This clonotype appeared a single time. The missing conserved phenylalanine or tryptophan at the end of this CDR3 makes a read error likely. The chain combines TRBV11-1 with TRBJ1-1, with a weak D call TRBD1 (6 bases). Germline V gene lookup returns CDR1 SGHAT and CDR2 FQDESV (reference sequence). The CDR3 is 13 residues long. The DNA of the CDR3 is TGTGTCAGCATCGGGGACATAAGGACTGAAGCTTTCTCT. It codes for CVSIGDIRTEAFS.

This clonotype was recorded many times. The chain links TRBV20-1 to TRBJ2-5; D not certain. This CDR3 is built from 11 residues. Trimming took off 6 bases at V and 5 bases at J, with 10 bases between the two ends. Per germline, CDR1 DFQATT and CDR2 SNEGSKA (reference sequence). The CDR3: CSASSRETQYF. The CDR3 DNA is TGCAGTGCAAGCAGTAGGGAGACCCAGTACTTC.

This clonotype was found many times. Mismatch with germline at one junction end may stem from a read error. The rearrangement links TRBV28 to TRBJ2-1; D might be TRBD1 (6 bases). The CDR3 is 12 residues long. From germline, CDR1 is MDHEN and CDR2 SYDVKM. The CDR3 DNA reads TGTGCCAGCGGCGGACAGTACATTGAGCAGTTCTTC. Its translation is CASGGQYIEQFF.

V and J are TRBV5-1 and TRBJ1-1, with D unclear. The V end was cut by 0 bases, the J end by 2 bases, with 5 bases between. CDR3 length: 13 residues. CDR1 SGHRS and CDR2 YFSETQ come from the germline V gene. CDR3 amino acids: CASSLDPNTEAFF. CDR3 bases: TGCGCCAGCAGCTTGGACCCTAACACTGAAGCTTTCTTT.